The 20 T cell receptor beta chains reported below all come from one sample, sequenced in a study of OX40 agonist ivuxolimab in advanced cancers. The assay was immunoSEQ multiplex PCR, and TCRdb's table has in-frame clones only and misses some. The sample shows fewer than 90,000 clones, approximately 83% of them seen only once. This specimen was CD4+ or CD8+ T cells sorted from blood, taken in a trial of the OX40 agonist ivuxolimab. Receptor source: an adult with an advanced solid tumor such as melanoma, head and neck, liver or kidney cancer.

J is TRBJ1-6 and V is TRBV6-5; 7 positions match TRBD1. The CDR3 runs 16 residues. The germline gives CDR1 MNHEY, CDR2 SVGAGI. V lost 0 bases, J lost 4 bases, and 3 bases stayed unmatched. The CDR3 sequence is CASSYSDRSYNSPLHF. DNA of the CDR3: TGTGCCAGCAGTTACTCGGACAGGAGTTATAATTCACCCCTCCACTTT.

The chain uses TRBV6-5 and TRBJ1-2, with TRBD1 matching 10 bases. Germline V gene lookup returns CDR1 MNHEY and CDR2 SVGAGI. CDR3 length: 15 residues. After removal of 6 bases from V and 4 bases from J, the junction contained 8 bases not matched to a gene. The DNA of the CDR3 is TGTGCCAGCAGGGCAGGACAGGGGGGAGGCTATGGCTACACCTTC. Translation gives CASRAGQGGGYGYTF.

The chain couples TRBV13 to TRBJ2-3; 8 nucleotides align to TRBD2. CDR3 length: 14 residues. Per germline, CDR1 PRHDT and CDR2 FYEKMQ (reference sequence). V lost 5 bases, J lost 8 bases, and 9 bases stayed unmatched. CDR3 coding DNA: TGTGCCAGCAGCCTCCTAGCGGGCCCGCCTACGCAGTATTTT. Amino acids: CASSLLAGPPTQYF.

CDR3 sequence reads: CASSPRTTGTDNEQFF. The CDR3 DNA is TGTGCCAGCTCACCCCGGACAACGGGGACGGACAATGAGCAGTTCTTC. The chain has TRBV18 and TRBJ2-1; D assignment may be TRBD1 or TRBD2 (5 bases each). Germline V gene data show CDR1 as KGHSH and CDR2 as LQKENI. V gave up 3 bases and J gave up 5 bases, with 17 bases separating them. The CDR3 contains 16 residues.

This CDR3 reads CTSSHEPLAGGQNSYNEQFF. CDR3 nucleotide sequence: TGCACCAGCAGCCATGAACCTCTAGCGGGAGGACAAAACTCCTACAATGAGCAGTTCTTC. The chain joins TRBV1 to TRBJ2-1; TRBD2, the table's D call, was not compared with the DNA. TRBV1 is annotated as a pseudogene. The CDR3 runs to 20 residues.

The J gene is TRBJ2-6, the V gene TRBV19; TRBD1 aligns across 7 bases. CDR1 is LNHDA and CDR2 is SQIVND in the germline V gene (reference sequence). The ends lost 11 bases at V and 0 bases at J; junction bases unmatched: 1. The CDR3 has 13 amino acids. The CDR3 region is CAGQVSGANVLTF. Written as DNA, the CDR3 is TGTGCCGGACAGGTCTCTGGGGCCAACGTCCTGACTTTC.

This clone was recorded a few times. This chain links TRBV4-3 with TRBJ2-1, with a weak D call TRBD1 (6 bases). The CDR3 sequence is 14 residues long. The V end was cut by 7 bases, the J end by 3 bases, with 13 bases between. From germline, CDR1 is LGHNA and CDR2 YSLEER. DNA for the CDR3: TGCGCCAGCAACAGGGACGTACTCTACAATGAGCAGTTCTTC. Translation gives CASNRDVLYNEQFF.

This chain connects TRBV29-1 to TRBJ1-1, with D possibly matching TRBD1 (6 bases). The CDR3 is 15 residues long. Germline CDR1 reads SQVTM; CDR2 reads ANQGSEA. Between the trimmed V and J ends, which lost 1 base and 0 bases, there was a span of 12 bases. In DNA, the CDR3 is TGCAGCGTTGAAGGGGCGGGGGGCTTGAACACTGAAGCTTTCTTT. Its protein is CSVEGAGGLNTEAFF.

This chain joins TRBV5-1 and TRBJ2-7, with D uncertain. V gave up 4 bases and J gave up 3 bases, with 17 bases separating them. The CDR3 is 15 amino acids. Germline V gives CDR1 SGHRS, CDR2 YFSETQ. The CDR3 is CASSPRQPLHYEQYF. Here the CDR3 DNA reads TGCGCCAGCAGCCCCAGGCAGCCCCTACACTACGAGCAGTACTTC.

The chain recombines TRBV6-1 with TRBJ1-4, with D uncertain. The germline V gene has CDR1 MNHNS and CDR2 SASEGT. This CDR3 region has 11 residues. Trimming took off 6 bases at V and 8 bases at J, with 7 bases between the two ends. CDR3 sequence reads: CASSLGEKLFF. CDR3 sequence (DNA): TGTGCCAGCAGCTTAGGCGAAAAACTGTTTTTT.

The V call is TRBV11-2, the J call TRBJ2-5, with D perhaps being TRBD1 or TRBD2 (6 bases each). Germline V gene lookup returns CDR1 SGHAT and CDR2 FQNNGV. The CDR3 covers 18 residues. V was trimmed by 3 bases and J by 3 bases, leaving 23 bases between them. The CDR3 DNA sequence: TGTGCCAGCAGCTTTACCCTAGACAGGCGAGGAGGGGAAGAGACCCAGTACTTC. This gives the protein CASSFTLDRRGGEETQYF.

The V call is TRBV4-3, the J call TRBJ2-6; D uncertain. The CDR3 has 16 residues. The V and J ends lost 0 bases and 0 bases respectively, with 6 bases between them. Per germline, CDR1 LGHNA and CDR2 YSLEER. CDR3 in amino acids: CASSQEWISGANVLTF. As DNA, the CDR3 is TGCGCCAGCAGCCAAGAATGGATCTCTGGGGCCAACGTCCTGACTTTC.

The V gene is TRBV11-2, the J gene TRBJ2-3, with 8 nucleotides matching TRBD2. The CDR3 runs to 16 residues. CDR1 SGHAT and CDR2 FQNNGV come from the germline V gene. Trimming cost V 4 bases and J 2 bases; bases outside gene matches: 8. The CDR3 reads CASSSERGRYTDTQYF. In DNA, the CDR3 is TGTGCCAGCAGCTCCGAACGCGGGAGGTACACAGATACGCAGTATTTT.

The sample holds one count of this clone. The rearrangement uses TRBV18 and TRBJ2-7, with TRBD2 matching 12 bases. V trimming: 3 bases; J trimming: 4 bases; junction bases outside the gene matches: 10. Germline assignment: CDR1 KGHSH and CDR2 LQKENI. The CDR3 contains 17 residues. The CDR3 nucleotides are TGTGCCAGCTCACCCCTCATCCCGGGACTAGCGGGTTACGAGCAGTACTTC. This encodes CASSPLIPGLAGYEQYF.

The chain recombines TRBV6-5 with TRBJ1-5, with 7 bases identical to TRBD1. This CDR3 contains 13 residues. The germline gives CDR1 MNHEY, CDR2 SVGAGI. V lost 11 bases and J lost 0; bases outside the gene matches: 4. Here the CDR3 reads CAVGTDSNQPQHF. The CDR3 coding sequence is TGTGCCGTCGGGACAGATAGCAATCAGCCCCAGCATTTT.

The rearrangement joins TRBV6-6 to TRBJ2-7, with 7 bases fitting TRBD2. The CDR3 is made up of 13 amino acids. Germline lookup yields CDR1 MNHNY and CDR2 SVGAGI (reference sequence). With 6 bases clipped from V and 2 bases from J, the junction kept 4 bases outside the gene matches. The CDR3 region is CASRRERAYEQYF. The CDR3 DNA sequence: TGTGCCAGCAGGCGGGAGAGGGCCTACGAGCAGTACTTC.

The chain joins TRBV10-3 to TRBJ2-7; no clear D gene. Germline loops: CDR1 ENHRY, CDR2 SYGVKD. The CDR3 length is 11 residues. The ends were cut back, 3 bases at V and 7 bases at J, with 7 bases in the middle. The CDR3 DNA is TGTGCCATCAGTGACCTTACTGAGCAGTACTTC. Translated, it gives CAISDLTEQYF.

CDR3 coding DNA: TGTGCCAGCAGCTTAATGGCCCTTTGGGGGCCAGGCTTTCGTCCGTTCTTC. Encoded protein: CASSLMALWGPGFRPFF. The chain couples TRBV7-9 to TRBJ2-1, with a weak D call TRBD1 (6 bases). Germline CDR1 SEHNR, CDR2 FQNEAQ (reference sequence). Trimming took 2 bases from V and 15 from J, leaving 29 bases between them. This CDR3 contains 17 residues.

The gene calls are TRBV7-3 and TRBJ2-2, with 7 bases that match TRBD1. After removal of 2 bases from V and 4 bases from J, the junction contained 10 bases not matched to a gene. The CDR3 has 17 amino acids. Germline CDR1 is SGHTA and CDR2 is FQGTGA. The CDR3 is CASSLSASGTATGELFF. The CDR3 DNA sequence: TGTGCCAGCAGCTTATCGGCGTCCGGGACAGCCACCGGGGAGCTGTTTTTT.

The CDR3 DNA is TGTGCCAGCAGTTACGACGGACAGGCTGGAAACACCATATATTTT. As protein: CASSYDGQAGNTIYF. V usage is TRBV6-5 and J usage is TRBJ1-3, with 7 bases matching TRBD1. The V segment lost 2 bases and the J segment 2 bases; nucleotides outside the gene matches: 3. The germline V gene encodes CDR1 MNHEY and CDR2 SVGAGI. The length of the CDR3 is 15 residues.